The 9 T cell receptor beta chains given below trace back to one sample, sequenced in a study of blood T cell repertoires in COVID-19. Clones were read by immunoSEQ multiplex PCR, and TCRdb kept only the in-frame ones, dropping some. The table has 60,000 to 80,000 clones, 75% to 90% seen once. The sample comprised peripheral blood. The receptors stem from a woman aged 55 to 70 with COVID-19, enrolled during active disease.

CDR3 protein: CASSRDRNNEQFF. The CDR3 nucleotides are TGCGCCAGCAGTAGGGACAGGAACAATGAGCAGTTCTTC. The chain links TRBV10-1 to TRBJ2-1; 8 bases map to TRBD1. CDR1 and CDR2 (germline): WNHNN, SYGVQD (reference sequence). The length of the CDR3 is 13 residues. The V and J ends lost 5 bases and 5 bases, in that order; junction bases with no gene match: 2.

The chain is built from TRBV4-1 and TRBJ2-1, with D possibly TRBD2 on 6 matching bases. Germline loops: CDR1 MGHRA, CDR2 YSYEKL. The V end was cut by 1 base, the J end by 3 bases, with 16 bases between. The CDR3 extends over 17 amino acids. This CDR3 reads CASSQAGGAALYNEQFF. As DNA, the CDR3 is TGCGCCAGCAGCCAAGCCGGGGGAGCGGCCCTCTACAATGAGCAGTTCTTC.

The chain links TRBV7-9 to TRBJ2-7, with TRBD1 matching over 9 bases. Germline assignment: CDR1 SEHNR and CDR2 FQNEAQ (reference sequence). The CDR3 is 18 amino acids. V was clipped by 1 base and J by 5 bases; unmatched bases: 15. This chain's CDR3 is CASSLGLPDGTGFHEQYF. The CDR3 nucleotides are TGTGCCAGCAGCTTAGGTCTGCCGGATGGGACAGGGTTCCACGAGCAGTACTTC.

The CDR3 loop reads CASSDGGSGRGLDTGELFF. CDR3 coding DNA: TGTGCCAGCAGCGATGGAGGAAGCGGGAGGGGTCTTGACACCGGGGAGCTGTTTTTT. The chain uses TRBV4-2 and TRBJ2-2; 10 nucleotides match TRBD2. The V gene end was trimmed by 5 bases and the J gene end by 3 bases; junction bases not matched to a gene: 15. Germline CDR1 is LGHNA and CDR2 is YNFKEQ. The CDR3 is made up of 19 amino acids.

This clone was observed once. The rearrangement links TRBV6-5 to TRBJ1-2; no firm D call. Germline-derived CDR1 and CDR2 are MNHEY and SVGAGI. The CDR3 totals 13 residues. V was cut by 0 bases and J by 4 bases, with 6 bases left in between. This CDR3 reads CASSYSAGYGYTF. In DNA, the CDR3 is TGTGCCAGCAGTTACTCAGCGGGCTATGGCTACACCTTC.

J is TRBJ1-4 and V is TRBV19; no definite D call. Trimming left V 4 bases short and J 8 bases short, with 14 bases between. The CDR3 totals 14 residues. CDR1 LNHDA and CDR2 SQIVND come from the germline V gene (reference sequence). The CDR3 loop is CASSTTIEVEKLFF. CDR3 coding DNA: TGTGCCAGTAGTACTACAATAGAGGTGGAAAAACTGTTTTTT.

This chain connects TRBV10-3 to TRBJ1-5; no clear D gene. Trimming removed 8 bases from V and 3 bases from J, with 8 bases in between. The CDR3 is 12 residues long. Germline CDR1 is ENHRY and CDR2 is SYGVKD. This CDR3 is CAIQGVNQPQHF. CDR3 coding DNA: TGTGCCATCCAAGGAGTCAATCAGCCCCAGCATTTT.

This chain uses TRBV5-4 with TRBJ1-2; 7 bases map to TRBD1. Trimming took 3 bases from V and 7 from J; bases not matched to a gene: 6. The germline gives CDR1 SGHNT, CDR2 YYREEE (reference sequence). The CDR3 extends over 13 amino acids. CDR3 nucleotides: TGTGCCAGCAGCTCGACAGGGCCGGGTGGCTACACCTTC. It specifies CASSSTGPGGYTF.

The chain has TRBV4-2 and TRBJ2-7; the match to TRBD2 covers 9 bases. J lost 1 base, V lost 4 bases, and 5 bases had no gene match. CDR1 LGHNA and CDR2 YNFKEQ come from the germline V gene. This CDR3 is 15 amino acids long. The CDR3 DNA follows: TGTGCCAGCAGCCTTGGACTAGCGAGTTCCTACGAGCAGTACTTC. Encoded protein: CASSLGLASSYEQYF.